The clone carrying this T cell receptor beta chain came up once. Its antigen remains unidentified. This sample is part of a study of cytomegalovirus exposure and HLA in healthy donors. Study-wide context: T cells numbering some 170 million yielded 90 million to 140 million unique TCR beta sequences in an earlier analysis. There were 65 million to 85 million unique TCRs (from HLA-typed donors) in an early data release. General study results and limits: For most subjects, TCR beta sequences were reported to predict HLA-A and HLA-B alleles with accuracy. TCR beta chains associated with HLA were, in a later analysis, more clonally expanded than equally common others.

The J segment lost 4 bases and the V segment lost 4 bases, leaving 8 bases of the junction unmatched. The V gene's germline CDR1 is MNHEY and CDR2 SVGAGI. CDR3 length equals 15 residues. Use of 60 Vbeta and 13 Jbeta primers characterized the PCR. The assay was immunoSEQ multiplex PCR, and TCRdb's table has in-frame clones only and misses some. Altogether some 130,000 clones are present, over 60% being singletons, with the ten largest covering about 3%. Sequencing was performed on PBMCs. V gene TRBV6-5 combines with J gene TRBJ2-3; 7 bases match TRBD2. The receptor was isolated from a human donor in good health. CDR3 coding DNA: TGTGCCAGCAGTTTCAGAAAGGGAGGGGCAGATACGCAGTATTTT. It codes for CASSFRKGGADTQYF.